Listed below are T cell receptor beta chains from one sample, sequenced in a study of cytomegalovirus exposure and HLA in healthy donors. Sequencing was performed with immunoSEQ multiplex PCR; in TCRdb, only in-frame clones are kept and a portion is missing. The table shows some 260,000 clones, with 80% to 95% occurring only once. The sequencing input was PBMCs. Receptors originate from a woman in her twenties or thirties in good health and CMV-seronegative. Each CDR3 is given with its conserved first and last residue. The D gene is left open where the match is weak. Expanded clones are given a class, and other clones once, few, many or no size at all.

TRBV18	once	TRBD2	TRBJ2-7	CASSSSRGGEQYF	TGTGCCAGCTCATCTAGTCGGGGGGGCGAGCAGTACTTC
TRBV6-5	once	-	TRBJ2-7	CASSYSHGETYEQYF	TGTGCCAGCAGTTACTCGCATGGGGAGACCTACGAGCAGTACTTC
TRBV7-2	-	-	TRBJ1-1	CASSLGGMNTEAFF	TGTGCCAGCAGCTTAGGGGGGATGAACACTGAAGCTTTCTTT
TRBV10-2	-	-	TRBJ1-1	CASRTQGNTEAFF	TGCGCCAGCAGGACTCAGGGGAACACTGAAGCTTTCTTT
TRBV11-2	once	-	TRBJ2-7	CASSWGSTYYEQYF	TGTGCCAGCAGCTGGGGTTCGACTTACTACGAGCAGTACTTC
TRBV29-1	-	-	TRBJ2-1	CSVDLMGTRSSYNEQFF	TGCAGCGTTGACTTAATGGGGACAAGGAGCTCCTACAATGAGCAGTTCTTC
TRBV11-1	-	-	TRBJ2-5	CASMYGFGSTETQYF	TGTGCCAGCATGTATGGGTTTGGGAGTACAGAGACCCAGTACTTC
TRBV19	-	TRBD2	TRBJ2-1	CASSRAGAYNEQFF	TGTGCCAGTAGCCGGGCGGGAGCCTACAATGAGCAGTTCTTC
TRBV28	-	-	TRBJ2-1	CASSFIFGPDRGASGTYNEQFF	TGTGCCAGCAGTTTTATATTCGGCCCGGACAGGGGAGCTAGCGGGACCTACAATGAGCAGTTCTTC
TRBV28	-	TRBD2	TRBJ2-3	CASRQAGGETYTQYF	TGTGCCAGCAGGCAAGCGGGAGGGGAGACTTATACGCAGTATTTT
TRBV10-2	-	-	TRBJ2-7	CASSEFSLAGYF	TGCGCCAGCAGTGAGTTTTCGCTAGCCGGGTACTTC
TRBV7-9	-	-	TRBJ2-7	CASSPEAQYEQYF	TGTGCCAGCAGCCCCGAAGCCCAATACGAGCAGTACTTC
TRBV12-5	few	TRBD1	TRBJ2-2	CASGLVSGQGLGELFF	TGTGCTAGTGGTTTGGTATCGGGACAGGGTCTCGGGGAGCTGTTTTTT
TRBV29-1	-	TRBD1	TRBJ2-7	CSVGRQGAAYEQYF	TGCAGCGTCGGCCGACAGGGGGCAGCGTACGAGCAGTACTTC
TRBV7-2	-	TRBD2	TRBJ2-1	CASSGTSGPYNEQFF	TGTGCCAGCAGCGGGACTAGCGGCCCCTACAATGAGCAGTTCTTC
TRBV2	-	TRBD1	TRBJ1-2	CASSEGTGGYGYTF	TGTGCCAGCAGTGAAGGGACAGGGGGATATGGCTACACCTTC
TRBV5-1	-	-	TRBJ1-4	CASSLTGGSEKLFF	TGCGCCAGCAGCTTGACGGGGGGCAGTGAAAAACTGTTTTTT
TRBV29-1	-	TRBD2	TRBJ2-5	CSVEERTSGRVVETQYF	TGCAGCGTTGAAGAGAGAACTAGCGGGAGGGTGGTGGAGACCCAGTACTTC
TRBV27	-	TRBD2	TRBJ2-7	CASSLTSAESYEQYF	TGTGCCAGCAGCCTTACTAGCGCCGAATCCTACGAGCAGTACTTC
TRBV6-1	-	-	TRBJ1-3	CASTAGAGGNTIYF	TGTGCCAGTACCGCAGGGGCAGGTGGAAACACCATATATTTT
TRBV7-9	-	-	TRBJ1-3	CASSLTDSGNTIYF	TGTGCCAGCAGCCTGACGGACTCTGGAAACACCATATATTTT
TRBV6-1	-	-	TRBJ2-7	CASTPGHSYEQYF	TGTGCCAGCACCCCGGGACATTCCTACGAGCAGTACTTC
TRBV6-1	-	TRBD2	TRBJ2-7	CASSGLAGGPSDYEQYF	TGTGCCAGCAGTGGACTAGCGGGAGGGCCTTCAGACTACGAGCAGTACTTC
TRBV15	-	-	TRBJ1-5	CATSRGNPSGNQPQHF	TGTGCCACCAGCAGAGGGAACCCGTCGGGCAATCAGCCCCAGCATTTT
TRBV5-6	-	-	TRBJ2-1	CASSITRNNEQFF	TGTGCCAGCAGCATCACTAGGAACAATGAGCAGTTCTTC
TRBV7-2	-	-	TRBJ2-3	CASSLSNSLDTQYF	TGTGCCAGCAGCTTATCAAACTCGCTAGATACGCAGTATTTT
TRBV18	-	TRBD1	TRBJ2-2	CASSPVTGGLTGELFF	TGTGCCAGCTCACCAGTTACAGGGGGCCTCACCGGGGAGCTGTTTTTT
TRBV7-9	-	TRBD1	TRBJ2-2	CASSGQGPRTGELFF	TGTGCCAGCAGTGGACAGGGGCCTCGGACCGGGGAGCTGTTTTTT
TRBV6-4	-	-	TRBJ2-7	CASSDNGQRPMGEQYF	TGTGCCAGCAGTGATAATGGACAGCGGCCCATGGGGGAGCAGTACTTC
TRBV10-3	-	TRBD2	TRBJ2-7	CAISVAERGYEQYF	TGTGCCATCAGTGTAGCGGAGCGGGGTTACGAGCAGTACTTC
TRBV6-6	-	-	TRBJ2-7	CASSLIVNEQYF	TGTGCCAGCAGTTTAATCGTAAACGAGCAGTACTTC
TRBV12-5	-	-	TRBJ2-7	CASGFPGRAYEQYF	TGTGCTAGTGGTTTTCCTGGCAGGGCCTACGAGCAGTACTTC
TRBV7-2	-	TRBD2	TRBJ2-5	CASSPGTSGRETQYF	TGTGCCAGCAGCCCCGGGACTAGCGGGAGGGAGACCCAGTACTTC
TRBV4-2	once	-	TRBJ2-1	CASSQVGSVEQFF	TGTGCCAGCAGCCAAGTTGGCAGCGTCGAGCAGTTCTTC
TRBV14	-	-	TRBJ2-7	CASSQLGVRGLYEQYF	TGTGCCAGCAGCCAACTGGGGGTTCGTGGGTTATACGAGCAGTACTTC
TRBV4-2	-	-	TRBJ2-5	CASSQDPTHETQYF	TGTGCCAGCAGCCAAGATCCAACGCACGAGACCCAGTACTTC
TRBV7-9	-	-	TRBJ1-1	CASSHGGNTEAFF	TGTGCCAGCAGCCATGGGGGGAACACTGAAGCTTTCTTT
TRBV29-1	-	TRBD1	TRBJ2-1	CSVPGQAGNEQFF	TGCAGCGTCCCCGGACAGGCTGGCAATGAGCAGTTCTTC
TRBV11-2	-	-	TRBJ1-2	CASSQENYGYTF	TGTGCCAGCAGCCAAGAAAACTATGGCTACACCTTC
TRBV5-6	-	TRBD1	TRBJ2-1	CASSRGTGTYNEQFF	TGTGCCAGCAGCCGCGGGACAGGGACCTACAATGAGCAGTTCTTC
TRBV11-2	-	-	TRBJ2-7	CASSFGGEQYF	TGTGCCAGCAGCTTTGGGGGGGAGCAGTACTTC
TRBV6-6	-	TRBD2	TRBJ2-7	CASSIREDLSSYEQYF	TGTGCCAGCAGCATCCGGGAGGATCTCAGCTCCTACGAGCAGTACTTC
TRBV5-1	-	TRBD2	TRBJ2-7	CASSENPGTSGSGSYEQYF	TGCGCCAGCAGCGAAAACCCCGGGACTAGCGGGAGTGGGTCCTACGAGCAGTACTTC
TRBV27	-	-	TRBJ2-1	CASSTLTRVEQFF	TGTGCCAGCAGTACATTAACTAGAGTTGAGCAGTTCTTC
TRBV27	once	-	TRBJ1-2	CASSPAAGNYGYTF	TGTGCCAGCAGTCCCGCGGCGGGTAACTATGGCTACACCTTC
TRBV27	-	TRBD2	TRBJ2-3	CASSHSGRQTDTQYF	TGTGCCAGCAGTCATAGCGGGAGGCAAACAGATACGCAGTATTTT
TRBV5-5	-	TRBD1	TRBJ1-5	CASSLAGGGQPQHF	TGTGCCAGCAGCTTGGCAGGGGGAGGTCAGCCCCAGCATTTT
TRBV25-1	-	TRBD2	TRBJ2-2	CASSKGLAGAGELFF	TGTGCCAGCAGTAAGGGACTAGCGGGAGCCGGGGAGCTGTTTTTT
TRBV13	-	-	TRBJ1-2	CASRERGYGYTF	TGTGCCAGCAGGGAAAGGGGCTATGGCTACACCTTC
TRBV19	-	-	TRBJ2-7	CASSPQVTAYEQYF	TGTGCCAGTAGTCCACAGGTGACCGCCTACGAGCAGTACTTC
TRBV5-6	-	TRBD1	TRBJ2-3	CASSLGTGGWRDTQYF	TGTGCCAGCAGCTTGGGGACAGGGGGCTGGAGGGATACGCAGTATTTT
TRBV5-6	-	-	TRBJ1-1	CASSLEYGRNTEAFF	TGTGCCAGCAGCTTGGAGTACGGGCGGAACACTGAAGCTTTCTTT
TRBV7-9	-	-	TRBJ2-2	CASSLDHTGELFF	TGTGCCAGCAGCCTCGATCATACCGGGGAGCTGTTTTTT
TRBV9	-	-	TRBJ2-3	CASSVALDTQYF	TGTGCCAGCAGCGTAGCTTTAGATACGCAGTATTTT
TRBV27	-	TRBD2	TRBJ2-7	CASKIPSGNSEQYF	TGTGCCAGCAAAATCCCTAGCGGGAACTCCGAGCAGTACTTC
TRBV29-1	-	TRBD2	TRBJ2-7	CSVEVLREGSYEQYF	TGCAGCGTTGAAGTTTTGCGGGAGGGCTCCTACGAGCAGTACTTC
TRBV7-3	few	-	TRBJ2-2	CASSFSGDGELFF	TGTGCCAGCAGCTTCAGCGGAGACGGGGAGCTGTTTTTT
TRBV9	-	-	TRBJ2-7	CASSLEAYTYEQYF	TGTGCCAGCAGCTTGGAGGCCTATACCTACGAGCAGTACTTC
TRBV5-6	-	-	TRBJ2-7	CASSLVGNSYEQYF	TGTGCCAGCAGCTTGGTAGGGAACTCCTACGAGCAGTACTTC
TRBV7-8	-	-	TRBJ2-7	CASSLVPPGEQYF	TGTGCCAGCAGCCTCGTCCCCCCGGGCGAGCAGTACTTC